This T cell receptor beta chain was identified during a study of cytomegalovirus exposure and HLA in healthy donors. Study-level points and caveats: Within an earlier analysis, most TCR beta V segments proved productive either about 90% or about 30% of the time.

With regard to this clone: The antigen is not known.

The PCR used 60 Vbeta and 13 Jbeta primers. Per the authors' pipeline: Around 80 million unique TCR beta chains, 9.5 million to 11 million of them shared, were counted by a later analysis. Measured with immunoSEQ multiplex PCR; TCRdb has only the in-frame clones, and not every one. V and J calls plus clone size are reproduced from that table; the DNA served to infer D and trimming. The repertoire consists of 110,000 or so clones, with 75% to 90% occurring once and the leading ten covering about 6.9%. The V and J ends lost 4 bases and 4 bases respectively, with 15 bases between them. Germline CDR1 SEHNR, CDR2 FQNEAQ (reference sequence). The CDR3 sequence is 15 residues long.

This chain uses TRBV7-9 with TRBJ2-3; D is perhaps TRBD2 (6 bases). The source material was PBMCs. The clonotype was recovered from a man under 40 in good health and CMV-seropositive. The DNA for the CDR3 is TGTGCCAGCAGCTCAGCCGGAGGGCTGGCAGATACGCAGTATTTT. As protein: CASSSAGGLADTQYF.